Listed here are 3 T cell receptor beta chains from one sample, sequenced in a study of shared clonotypes between healthy human individuals. CD45RO-negative, CCR7-selected cells formed the naive CD8 fraction, which excluded terminally differentiated effector memory CD45RA+ cells. Method: immunoSEQ multiplex PCR; TCRdb's copy keeps in-frame clones and lacks some. The repertoire holds about 750,000 clones, nearly 95% seen once, with nearly 25% in the top ten. Sequencing was carried out using naive CD8+ T cells sorted from blood. These receptors were taken from a man aged 25-45 years in good health.

The chain carries TRBV6-5 and TRBJ2-5; D ambiguous. Germline loops: CDR1 MNHEY, CDR2 SVGAGI. Between the trimmed V and J ends, which lost 7 bases and 5 bases, there was a span of 20 bases. The CDR3 spans 15 residues. CDR3 sequence reads: CASTARQAPRETQYF. The CDR3 DNA sequence: TGTGCCAGCACCGCCAGGCAGGCCCCGAGGGAGACCCAGTACTTC.

The chain uses TRBV6-5 and TRBJ2-7, with D perhaps matching TRBD2 (6 bases). V lost 6 bases and J lost 3, with 18 bases in between. Per the germline V gene, CDR1 is MNHEY and CDR2 is SVGAGI. The CDR3 is 15 amino acids. CDR3 sequence: CASSQGTSDLYEQYF. For the CDR3, the DNA is TGTGCCAGCAGCCAAGGGACTTCGGATCTCTACGAGCAGTACTTC.

The chain uses TRBV7-9 and TRBJ1-1, with 7 positions matching TRBD1. Germline CDR1 SEHNR, CDR2 FQNEAQ (reference sequence). Trimming removed 5 bases from V and 3 bases from J; junction bases left unmatched: 15. This CDR3 contains 17 residues. CDR3 amino acids: CASSPYPTGTRYTEAFF. The CDR3, as DNA: TGTGCCAGCAGCCCCTACCCGACAGGGACGAGGTACACTGAAGCTTTCTTT.